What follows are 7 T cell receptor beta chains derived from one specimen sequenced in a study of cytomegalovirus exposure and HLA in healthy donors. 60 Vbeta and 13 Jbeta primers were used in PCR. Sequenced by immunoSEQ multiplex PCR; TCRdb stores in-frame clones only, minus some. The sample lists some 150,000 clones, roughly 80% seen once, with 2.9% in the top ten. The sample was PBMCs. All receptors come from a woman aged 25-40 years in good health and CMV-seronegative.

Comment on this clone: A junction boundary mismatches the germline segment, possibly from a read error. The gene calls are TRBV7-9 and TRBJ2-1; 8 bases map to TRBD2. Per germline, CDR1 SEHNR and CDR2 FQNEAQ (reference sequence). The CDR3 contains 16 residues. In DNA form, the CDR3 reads TGTTCCAGCAGCAGAGGCGGGAGGACTACCTACAATGAGCAGTTCTTC. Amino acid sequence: CSSSRGGRTTYNEQFF.

CDR3 protein: CASSLVGQGDTQYF. CDR3 sequence (DNA): TGCGCCAGCAGCTTGGTGGGGCAGGGAGATACGCAGTATTTT. The rearrangement joins TRBV5-1 to TRBJ2-3, with D possibly being TRBD1 (5 bases). Germline lookup yields CDR1 SGHRS and CDR2 YFSETQ. The CDR3 spans 14 residues. Deletions cut 0 bases from V and 5 bases from J, with 10 bases between.

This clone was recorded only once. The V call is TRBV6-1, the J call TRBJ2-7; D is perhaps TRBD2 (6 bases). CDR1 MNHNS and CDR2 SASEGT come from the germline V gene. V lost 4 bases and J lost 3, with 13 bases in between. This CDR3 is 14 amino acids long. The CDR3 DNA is TGTGCCAGCAGTGCGCAGGGAGGAATCTACGAGCAGTACTTC. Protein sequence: CASSAQGGIYEQYF.

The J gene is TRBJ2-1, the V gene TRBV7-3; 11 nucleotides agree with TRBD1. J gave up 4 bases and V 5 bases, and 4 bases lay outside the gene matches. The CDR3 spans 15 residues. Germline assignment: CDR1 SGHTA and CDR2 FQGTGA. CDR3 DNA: TGTGCCAGCAGCCGGGGACAGGGGGGGTACAATGAGCAGTTCTTC. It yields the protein CASSRGQGGYNEQFF.

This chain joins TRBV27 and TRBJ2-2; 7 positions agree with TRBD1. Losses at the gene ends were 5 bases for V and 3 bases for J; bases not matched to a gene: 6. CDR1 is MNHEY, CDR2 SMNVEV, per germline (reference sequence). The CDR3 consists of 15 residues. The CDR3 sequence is CASSPGTAHTGELFF. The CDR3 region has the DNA TGTGCCAGCAGTCCCGGGACAGCGCACACCGGGGAGCTGTTTTTT.

The DNA of the CDR3 is TGTGCCAGCAGCTTAGAACTAGCATTAGAGACCCAGTACTTC. Translation: CASSLELALETQYF. This chain uses TRBV7-2 with TRBJ2-5, with D tentatively TRBD2 (6 bases). In germline, CDR1 is SGHTA, CDR2 FQGNSA. Trimming removed 1 base from V and 4 bases from J, with 10 bases in between. The CDR3 has 14 residues.

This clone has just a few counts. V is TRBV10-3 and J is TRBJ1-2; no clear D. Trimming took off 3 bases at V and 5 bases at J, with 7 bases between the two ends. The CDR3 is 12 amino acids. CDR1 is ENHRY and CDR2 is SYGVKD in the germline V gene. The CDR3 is CAISDGTYGYTF. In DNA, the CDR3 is TGTGCCATCAGTGATGGTACATATGGCTACACCTTC.